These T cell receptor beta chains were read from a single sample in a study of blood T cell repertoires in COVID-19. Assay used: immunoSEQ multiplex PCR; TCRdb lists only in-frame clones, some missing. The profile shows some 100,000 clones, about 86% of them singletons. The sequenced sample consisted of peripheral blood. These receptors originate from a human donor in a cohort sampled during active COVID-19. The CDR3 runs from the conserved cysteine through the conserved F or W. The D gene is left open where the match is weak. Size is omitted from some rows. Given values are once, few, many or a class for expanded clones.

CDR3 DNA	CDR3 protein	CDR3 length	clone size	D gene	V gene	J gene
TGCAGCGTTTCCCCGACTAGCGGGAGCTTGAATGAGCAGTTCTTC	CSVSPTSGSLNEQFF	15	NA	TRBD2	TRBV29-1	TRBJ2-1
TGTGCCAGCAGTGTCAGCGGGAGCTACAATGAGCAGTTCTTC	CASSVSGSYNEQFF	14	NA	TRBD2	TRBV27	TRBJ2-1
TGTGCCAGCAGACCGCCACCCGGGACAGGGAGAACCGAGACCCAGTACTTC	CASRPPPGTGRTETQYF	17	NA	TRBD1	TRBV27	TRBJ2-5
TGTGCCAGCAGCCATACCCGGGACAGAGCTTTCTTT	CASSHTRDRAFF	12	few	TRBD1	TRBV6-6	TRBJ1-1
TGTGCCAGCAGCCTGACGGGCCCGAGGGCGAATACGCAGTATTTT	CASSLTGPRANTQYF	15	once	NA	TRBV5-4	TRBJ2-3
TGCGCCAGCAGCGGTAATCCGGGACAAGGTGACGAGCAGTACTTC	CASSGNPGQGDEQYF	15	NA	NA	TRBV5-1	TRBJ2-7
TGTGCCAGCTCACCCCCTAGCGGGAGCCTGGAGACCCAGTACTTC	CASSPPSGSLETQYF	15	NA	TRBD2	TRBV18	TRBJ2-5
TGTGCCAGCAGGGCGACAGGGGCTCGCACCGGGGAGCTGTTTTTT	CASRATGARTGELFF	15	NA	TRBD1	TRBV28	TRBJ2-2
TGTGCCAGCAGTCCCGGGACTAGCGGGAGACGAGGAGAGACCCAGTACTTC	CASSPGTSGRRGETQYF	17	once	TRBD2	TRBV2	TRBJ2-5
TGTGCCAGCAGTCCCATACGGGACAGGGCTAATCAGCCCCAGCATTTT	CASSPIRDRANQPQHF	16	once	TRBD1	TRBV28	TRBJ1-5
TGCAGCGCAGGACAGGGTTATGGCTACACCTTC	CSAGQGYGYTF	11	NA	TRBD1	TRBV29-1	TRBJ1-2
TGTGCTAGTGGTTTGGTTAACGGCGAGCAGTACTTC	CASGLVNGEQYF	12	NA	NA	TRBV12-5	TRBJ2-7
TGTGCCAGCAGTGAATTAGGTACGGGAGGTCGCGAGACCCAGTACTTC	CASSELGTGGRETQYF	16	once	TRBD2	TRBV25-1	TRBJ2-5
TGTGCCAGCCGACTAGCGGGAGGGTATGAGCAGTACTTC	CASRLAGGYEQYF	13	NA	TRBD2	TRBV5-4	TRBJ2-7
TGTGCCAGCTCACCAAAAGGGACTAGCGGGCCGAACACCGGGGAGCTGTTTTTT	CASSPKGTSGPNTGELFF	18	NA	TRBD2	TRBV18	TRBJ2-2
TGCAGTGCTAGTGACGGGGGAACAGATACGCAGTATTTT	CSASDGGTDTQYF	13	NA	NA	TRBV20-1	TRBJ2-3
TGTGCCTGGTCAAGGGAGGGAGGGCGTCACAATGAGCAGTTCTTC	CAWSREGGRHNEQFF	15	NA	TRBD2	TRBV30	TRBJ2-1
TGTGCCACCAGCAGAGATCTTTTGCGGGAGCCCTACGAGCAGTACTTC	CATSRDLLREPYEQYF	16	once	TRBD2	TRBV15	TRBJ2-7
TGTGCCATCAGTGGACTTGAGACTGGTGGCTACACCTTC	CAISGLETGGYTF	13	NA	NA	TRBV10-3	TRBJ1-2
TGTGCCAGTAGTATAGATCGGTGGCTCCTAGCGAATCAGCCCCAGCATTTT	CASSIDRWLLANQPQHF	17	NA	NA	TRBV19	TRBJ1-5
TGTGCCAGCAGTTATAGCAGTTATAGCAATCAGCCCCAGCATTTT	CASSYSSYSNQPQHF	15	once	NA	TRBV2	TRBJ1-5
TGCGCCAGCAGCATACTAGCGGGAGCTGTCAATGAGCAGTTCTTC	CASSILAGAVNEQFF	15	NA	TRBD2	TRBV5-1	TRBJ2-1
TGTGCCAGCAGCTCTACTAGCGGGAGTTCTGAAGAGACCCAGTACTTC	CASSSTSGSSEETQYF	16	NA	TRBD2	TRBV7-9	TRBJ2-5
TGTGCCACCAGTGACCCTAGCGGGAGGGCCGGGGAGCTGTTTTTT	CATSDPSGRAGELFF	15	few	TRBD2	TRBV24-1	TRBJ2-2
TGTGCCAGCAGTGAAAGACTAGCGGGGGAACAAGAGACCCAGTACTTC	CASSERLAGEQETQYF	16	NA	TRBD2	TRBV27	TRBJ2-5
TGTGCCAGCAGCTTAGATGGTTCAGGGTCGCGGACCTATAATTCACCCCTCCACTTT	CASSLDGSGSRTYNSPLHF	19	NA	NA	TRBV11-2	TRBJ1-6
TGTGCCAGCAGCTTAGGTCTTAATCAGCCCCAGCATTTT	CASSLGLNQPQHF	13	NA	NA	TRBV7-6	TRBJ1-5
TGTGCCAGCAGCGTAGTTGCGGGGTCCACAGATACGCAGTATTTT	CASSVVAGSTDTQYF	15	NA	NA	TRBV9	TRBJ2-3
TGTGCCAGCAGTGTATCGGGACTGAGGATTCAAGGGGAAGAGACCCAGTACTTC	CASSVSGLRIQGEETQYF	18	NA	NA	TRBV2	TRBJ2-5
TGTGCCAGCAGTACAGGGGGGGGAGCTTTCTTT	CASSTGGGAFF	11	NA	TRBD1	TRBV6-5	TRBJ1-1
TGTGCCTGGGGTTCCAATACGCAGTATTTT	CAWGSNTQYF	10	NA	NA	TRBV30	TRBJ2-3
TGTGCCAGCAGTTTAGGACAGGGGTACGGCTACACCTTC	CASSLGQGYGYTF	13	few	TRBD1	TRBV27	TRBJ1-2
TGTGCCACCAGTGCTCAAGGGGGCTCTGGGGCCAACGTCCTGACTTTC	CATSAQGGSGANVLTF	16	few	NA	TRBV24-1	TRBJ2-6
TGTGCCAGCAGTGAACATAGCTATGGCTACACCTTC	CASSEHSYGYTF	12	NA	NA	TRBV6-1	TRBJ1-2
TGTGCCAGCACCGAGACCCGGGGGGGTAATGAGCAGTTCTTC	CASTETRGGNEQFF	14	NA	TRBD2	TRBV2	TRBJ2-1
TGTGCCAGCAGCCTTCGGACACCGCCTAATGAAAAACTGTTTTTT	CASSLRTPPNEKLFF	15	NA	NA	TRBV3-1/TRBV3-2	TRBJ1-4
TGTGCCAGCACCCCGACAGGGAGTTCACCCCTCCACTTT	CASTPTGSSPLHF	13	NA	TRBD1	TRBV6-5	TRBJ1-6